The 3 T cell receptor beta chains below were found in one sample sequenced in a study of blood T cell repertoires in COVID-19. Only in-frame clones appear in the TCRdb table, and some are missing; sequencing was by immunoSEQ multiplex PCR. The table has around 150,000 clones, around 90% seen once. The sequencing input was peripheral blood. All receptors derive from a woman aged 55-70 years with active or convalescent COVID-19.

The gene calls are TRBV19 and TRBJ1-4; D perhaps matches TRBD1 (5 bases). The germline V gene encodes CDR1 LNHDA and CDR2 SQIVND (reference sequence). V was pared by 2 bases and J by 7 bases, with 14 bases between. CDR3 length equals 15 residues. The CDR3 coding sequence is TGTGCCAGTAGTATAAGAACCGCCAGGGTTGAAAAACTGTTTTTT. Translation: CASSIRTARVEKLFF.

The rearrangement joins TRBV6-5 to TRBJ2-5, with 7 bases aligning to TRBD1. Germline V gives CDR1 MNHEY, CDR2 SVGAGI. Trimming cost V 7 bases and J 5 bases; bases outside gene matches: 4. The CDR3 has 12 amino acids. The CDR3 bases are TGTGCCAGCAACAACAGGGGTGAGACCCAGTACTTC. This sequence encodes CASNNRGETQYF.

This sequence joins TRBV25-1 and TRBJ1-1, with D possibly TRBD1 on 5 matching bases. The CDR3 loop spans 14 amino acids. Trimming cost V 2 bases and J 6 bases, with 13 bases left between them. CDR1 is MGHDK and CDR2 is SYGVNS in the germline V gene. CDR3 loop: CASSEGGGRAEAFF. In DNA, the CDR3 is TGTGCCAGCAGTGAAGGGGGGGGGAGGGCTGAAGCTTTCTTT.